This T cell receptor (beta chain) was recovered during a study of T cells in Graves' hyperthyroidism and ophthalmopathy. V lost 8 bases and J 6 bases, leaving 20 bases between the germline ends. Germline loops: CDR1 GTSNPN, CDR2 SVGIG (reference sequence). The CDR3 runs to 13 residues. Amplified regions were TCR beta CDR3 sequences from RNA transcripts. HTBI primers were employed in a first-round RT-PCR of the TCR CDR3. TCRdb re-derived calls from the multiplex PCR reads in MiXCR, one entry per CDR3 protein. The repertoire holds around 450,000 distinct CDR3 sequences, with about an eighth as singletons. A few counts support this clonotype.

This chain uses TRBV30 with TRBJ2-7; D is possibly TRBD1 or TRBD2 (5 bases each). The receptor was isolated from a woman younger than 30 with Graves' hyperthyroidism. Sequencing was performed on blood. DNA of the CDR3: TGTGCCCGGGACGGATCAGGCTTTTCCGAGCAGTACTTC. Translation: CARDGSGFSEQYF. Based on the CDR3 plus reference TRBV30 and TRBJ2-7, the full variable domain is SQTIHQWPATLVQPVGSPLSLECTVEGTSNPNLYWYRQAAGRGLQLLFYSVGIGQISSEVPQNLSASRPQDRQFILSSKKLLLSDSGFYLCARDGSGFSEQYFGPGTRLTVT.